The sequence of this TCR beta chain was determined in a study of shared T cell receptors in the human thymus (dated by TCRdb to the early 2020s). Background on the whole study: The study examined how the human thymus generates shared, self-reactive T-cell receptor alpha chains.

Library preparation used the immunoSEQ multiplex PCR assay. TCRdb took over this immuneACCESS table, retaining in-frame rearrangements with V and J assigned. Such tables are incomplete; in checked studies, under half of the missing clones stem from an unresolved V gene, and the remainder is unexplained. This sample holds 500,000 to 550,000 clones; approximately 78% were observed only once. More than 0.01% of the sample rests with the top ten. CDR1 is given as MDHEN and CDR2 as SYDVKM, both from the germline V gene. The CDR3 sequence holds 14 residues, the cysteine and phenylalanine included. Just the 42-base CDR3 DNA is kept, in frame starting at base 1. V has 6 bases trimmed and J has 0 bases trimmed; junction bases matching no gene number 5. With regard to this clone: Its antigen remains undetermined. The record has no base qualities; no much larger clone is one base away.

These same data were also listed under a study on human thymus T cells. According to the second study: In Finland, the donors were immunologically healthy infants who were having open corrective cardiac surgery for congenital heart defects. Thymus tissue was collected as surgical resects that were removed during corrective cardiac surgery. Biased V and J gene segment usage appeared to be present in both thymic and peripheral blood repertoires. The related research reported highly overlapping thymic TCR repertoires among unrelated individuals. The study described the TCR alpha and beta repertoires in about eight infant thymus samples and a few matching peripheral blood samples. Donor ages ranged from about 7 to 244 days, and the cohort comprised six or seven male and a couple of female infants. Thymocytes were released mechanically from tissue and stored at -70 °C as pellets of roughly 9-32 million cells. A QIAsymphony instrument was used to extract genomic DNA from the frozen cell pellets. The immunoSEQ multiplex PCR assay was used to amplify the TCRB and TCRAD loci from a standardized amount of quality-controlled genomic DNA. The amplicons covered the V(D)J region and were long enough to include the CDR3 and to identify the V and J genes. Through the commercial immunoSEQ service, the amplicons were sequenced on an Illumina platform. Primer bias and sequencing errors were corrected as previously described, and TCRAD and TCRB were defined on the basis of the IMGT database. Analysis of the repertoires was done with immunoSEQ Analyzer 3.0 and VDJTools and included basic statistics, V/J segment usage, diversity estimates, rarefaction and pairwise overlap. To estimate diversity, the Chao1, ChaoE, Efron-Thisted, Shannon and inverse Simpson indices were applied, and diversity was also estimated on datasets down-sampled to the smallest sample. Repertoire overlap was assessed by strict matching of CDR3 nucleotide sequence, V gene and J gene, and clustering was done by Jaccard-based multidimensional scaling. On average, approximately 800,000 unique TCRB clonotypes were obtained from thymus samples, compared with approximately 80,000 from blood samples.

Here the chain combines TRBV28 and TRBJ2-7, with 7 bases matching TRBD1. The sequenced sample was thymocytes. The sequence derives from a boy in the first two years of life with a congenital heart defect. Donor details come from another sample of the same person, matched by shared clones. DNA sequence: TGTGCCAGCAGACCGACAGGGCGCTCCTACGAGCAGTACTTC. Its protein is CASRPTGRSYEQYF. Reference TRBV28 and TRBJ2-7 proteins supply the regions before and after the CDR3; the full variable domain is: DVKVTQSSRYLVKRTGEKVFLECVQDMDHENMFWYRQDPGLGLRLIYFSYDVKMKEKGDIPEGYSVSREKKERFSLILESASTNQTSMYLCASRPTGRSYEQYFGPGTRLTVT.